The 6 T cell receptor beta chains in this list originate from one sample, sequenced in a study of T cell responses to AZD1222 COVID-19 vaccine. Profiling relied on immunoSEQ multiplex PCR, and the TCRdb table lists in-frame clones only, not all of them. The repertoire holds about 160,000 clones, with about 90% as singletons. The sample here was peripheral blood, taken on day 0 of MenACWY control vaccination. Receptors originate from an adult in good health.

The chain couples TRBV30 to TRBJ1-1; D gene uncertain. Trimming pared 0 bases from V and 6 bases from J, leaving 11 bases between. CDR1 is GTSNPN and CDR2 is SVGIG in the germline V gene (reference sequence). The CDR3 is made up of 13 amino acids. The CDR3 loop reads CAWSVMGRPEAFF. The CDR3 DNA follows: TGTGCCTGGAGTGTAATGGGTAGACCTGAAGCTTTCTTT.

The genes are TRBV7-3 and TRBJ2-1, with TRBD2 matching over 7 bases. The length of the CDR3 is 14 residues. Germline V gene sequence: CDR1 SGHTA, CDR2 FQGTGA. After removal of 6 bases from V and 4 bases from J, the junction contained 6 bases not matched to a gene. CDR3 residues: CASRAAGSYNEQFF. The CDR3 DNA sequence: TGTGCCAGCAGGGCAGCGGGGTCATACAATGAGCAGTTCTTC.

This clone was recorded only once. The CDR3 loop reads CASSLAAGLSYGYTF. CDR3 nucleotide sequence: TGTGCCAGCAGCTTAGCGGCAGGGCTAAGCTATGGCTACACCTTC. This rearrangement joins TRBV7-9 to TRBJ1-2; weak D call: TRBD1 (5 bases). V lost 0 bases to trimming and J lost 4 bases, with 12 bases between them. Germline V lookup: CDR1 SEHNR, CDR2 FQNEAQ (reference sequence). The CDR3 length is 15 residues. Drawing the rest from reference TRBV7-9 and TRBJ1-2, the complete variable domain is DTGVSQNPRHKITKRGQNVTFRCDPISEHNRLYWYRQTLGQGPEFLTYFQNEAQLEKSRLLSDRFSAERPKGSFSTLEIQRTEQGDSAMYLCASSLAAGLSYGYTFGSGTRLTVV.

This rearrangement joins TRBV19 to TRBJ1-2, with 11 bases identical to TRBD1. The CDR3 length is 14 residues. The J segment lost 3 bases and the V segment lost 6 bases, leaving 3 bases of the junction unmatched. The germline V gene has CDR1 LNHDA and CDR2 SQIVND (reference sequence). The CDR3 sequence: CASSPGQGDYGYTF. CDR3 sequence (DNA): TGTGCCAGTAGCCCGGGACAGGGGGACTATGGCTACACCTTC.

The chain recombines TRBV4-3 with TRBJ2-1, with 13 bases aligning to TRBD2. Trimming cost V 4 bases and J 2 bases; bases outside gene matches: 2. The CDR3 is 16 amino acids. Germline V gene lookup returns CDR1 LGHNA and CDR2 YSLEER. CDR3: CASSLGTSGTYNEQFF. The CDR3 DNA reads as TGCGCCAGCAGCCTTGGGACTAGCGGGACCTACAATGAGCAGTTCTTC.

Written as DNA, the CDR3 is TGTGCCAGCTCCCACAGGAGCACAGATACGCAGTATTTT. Residues: CASSHRSTDTQYF. The chain joins TRBV6-5 to TRBJ2-3; maybe TRBD1 (5 bases). Germline lookup yields CDR1 MNHEY and CDR2 SVGAGI. V shed 8 bases and J shed 0 bases, with 9 bases lying between them. This CDR3 comprises 13 residues.